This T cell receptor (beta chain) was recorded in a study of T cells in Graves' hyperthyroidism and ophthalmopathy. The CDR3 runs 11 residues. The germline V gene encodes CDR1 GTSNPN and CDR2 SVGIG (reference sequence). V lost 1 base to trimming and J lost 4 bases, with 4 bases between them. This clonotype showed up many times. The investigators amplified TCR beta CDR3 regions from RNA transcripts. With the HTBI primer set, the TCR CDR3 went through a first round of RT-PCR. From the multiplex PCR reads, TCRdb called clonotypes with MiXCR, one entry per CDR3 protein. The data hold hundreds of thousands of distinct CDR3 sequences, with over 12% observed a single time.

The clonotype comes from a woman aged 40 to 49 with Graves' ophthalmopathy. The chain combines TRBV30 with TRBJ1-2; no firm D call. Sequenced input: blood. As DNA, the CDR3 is TGTGCCTGGAGTGGTGCCTATGGCTACACCTTC. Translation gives CAWSGAYGYTF. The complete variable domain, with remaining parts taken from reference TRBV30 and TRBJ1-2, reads SQTIHQWPATLVQPVGSPLSLECTVEGTSNPNLYWYRQAAGRGLQLLFYSVGIGQISSEVPQNLSASRPQDRQFILSSKKLLLSDSGFYLCAWSGAYGYTFGSGTRLTVV.